Below are 2 T cell receptor beta chains sequenced from a single sample in a study of CD8 T cells in Susac syndrome. The RNA, roughly 0.5 to 1 ug, was put through reverse transcription using random hexamers. TCRdb recomputed calls from the immunoSEQ multiplex PCR reads with MiXCR, one row per CDR3 protein. The sample lists about 190,000 distinct CDR3 sequences; about 95% were seen once. The material sequenced was CD8+ T cells from PBMCs. The receptors here all came from a human donor with Susac syndrome.

The chain couples TRBV7-9 to TRBJ2-2; D unclear. Germline V gene data show CDR1 as SEHNR and CDR2 as FQNEAQ (reference sequence). The CDR3 length is 13 residues. V was pared by 5 bases and J by 4 bases, with 8 bases between. The CDR3 DNA reads TGTGCCAGCAGCAAGGAAGCCACCGGGGAGCTGTTTTTT. Its protein is CASSKEATGELFF. Complete variable domain (other parts from reference TRBV7-9 and TRBJ2-2): DTGVSQNPRHKITKRGQNVTFRCDPISEHNRLYWYRQTLGQGPEFLTYFQNEAQLEKSRLLSDRFSAERPKGSFSTLEIQRTEQGDSAMYLCASSKEATGELFFGEGSRLTVL.

The V call is TRBV4-1, the J call TRBJ1-1; D ambiguous. The CDR3 totals 14 residues. Deletions cut 2 bases from V and 2 bases from J, with 9 bases between. Germline-derived CDR1 and CDR2 are MGHRA and YSYEKL. The DNA of the CDR3 is TGCGCCAGCAGCCAAAAGGGCGGTAACACTGAAGCTTTCTTT. Translation: CASSQKGGNTEAFF.